This T cell receptor (beta chain) is drawn from a study of human T cells and chemical hapten exposure. Study context: The cohort included alopecia areata under or over 50% scalp, totalis and universalis. Findings of the study overall: Having alopecia, the donors may differ immunologically from healthy people.

The library tagged individual cDNA molecules with unique molecular identifiers. TCRdb re-analysed the RACE reads in MiXCR, keeping a single row per CDR3 protein. This table holds approximately 60,000 distinct CDR3 sequences, approximately 9.9% found once. Time point described: pre-sensitization, week 0. Treatment reported: therapeutic diphenylcyclopropenone sensitization with weekly scalp DPC. There are 12 residues in the CDR3. This clonotype has a handful of counts. The antigen is unknown. The material was whole blood, obtained in connection with sensitization to the hapten diphenylcyclopropenone (DPC). The receptor's source is a man aged 35 to 55 with alopecia areata. Some clones in this sample may be carry-over from other donors' samples. The rearrangement links TRBV21-1 to TRBJ2-1. TRBV21-1 is a known pseudogene. CDR3 sequence (DNA): TGTGCCAGCAGCAAAGATCGGAATGAGCAGTTCTTC. Translating gives CASSKDRNEQFF.